The rows below give T cell receptor beta chains drawn from one sample of a study of identical twins. A single record per CDR3 protein comes from TCRdb applying MiXCR to the 5' RACE reads. This sample has 500,000 to 700,000 distinct CDR3 sequences, with 7% to 7.5% found just once. These same data were also listed under a study on yellow fever vaccine responses in identical twins.

The sample consisted of PBMCs. The receptor set was obtained from a woman aged 18-35 years in good health. CDR3s include the opening cysteine and the closing phenylalanine or tryptophan. The D gene is left open where the match is weak. Rows may omit the clone size; those that give it use once, few, many or a size class.

j_call v_call clone_size d_call cdr3_nt cdr3_aa
TRBJ2-1 TRBV14 many NA TGTGCCAGCAGCCAAGACTTAAGGACGGCCTACAATGAGCAGTTCTTC CASSQDLRTAYNEQFF
TRBJ1-5 TRBV7-2 few NA TGTGCCAGCAGCTTCGAGGGCGGGGGGGACCAGCCCCAGCATTTT CASSFEGGGDQPQHF
TRBJ2-1 TRBV20-1 few NA TGCAGTGCTAGAGATGGAAGGATCAATGAGCAGTTCTTC CSARDGRINEQFF
TRBJ2-3 TRBV4-1 NA TRBD2 TGCGCCAGCAGCCAGGGACTAGCGGGAGATACGCAGTATTTT CASSQGLAGDTQYF
TRBJ2-1 TRBV20-1 few TRBD2 TGCAGTGCACAGAGGACTAGCGGGGTTAGCTCCTACAATGAGCAGTTCTTC CSAQRTSGVSSYNEQFF
TRBJ2-3 TRBV10-3 many NA TGTGCCATCAGTGAGTCGGGACGGGGTATCAGGGATTCAGATACGCAGTATTTT CAISESGRGIRDSDTQYF
TRBJ2-1 TRBV12-3/TRBV12-4 many NA TGTGCCAGCAGTGGGGGTCTGTACAATGAGCAGTTCTTC CASSGGLYNEQFF
TRBJ1-1 TRBV20-1 NA NA TGTGCAGCCGTTAAGGGGTCGGGGACTGAAGCTTTCTTT CAAVKGSGTEAFF
TRBJ2-1 TRBV27 NA TRBD2 TGTGCCAGCAGCCGCGATCGACTAGCGGCAAACTACAATGAGCAGTTCTTC CASSRDRLAANYNEQFF
TRBJ2-5 TRBV5-4 few NA TGTGCCAGCAGCCCGGAGGGGGAGATAAAGACCCAGTACTTC CASSPEGEIKTQYF
TRBJ2-1 TRBV2 few TRBD2 TGTGCCAGCAGTTCTCCCGGGACTAGCGGCCCAATACTGGGCAATGAGCAGTTCTTC CASSSPGTSGPILGNEQFF
TRBJ2-1 TRBV5-4 NA TRBD2 TGTGCCAGCAGCTTGCCGGGAGGACAATACAATGAGCAGTTCTTC CASSLPGGQYNEQFF
TRBJ2-3 TRBV29-1 NA TRBD2 TGCAGCGTTGAAGATCTTCGCGTTAGCGGGAGGGCCAGAGTGACAGATACGCAGTATTTT CSVEDLRVSGRARVTDTQYF
TRBJ1-5 TRBV5-1 many NA TGCGCCAGCAGCTTGGGCCCCGGGACTAGCAATCAGCCCCAGCATTTT CASSLGPGTSNQPQHF
TRBJ2-5 TRBV7-2 many NA TGTGCCAGCAGCTTGCTCATGTTCTGGGAACAAGAGACCCAGTACTTC CASSLLMFWEQETQYF
TRBJ1-6 TRBV10-2 NA TRBD1 TGCGCCAGCAGTGAGGGCAGGGGGCTCTCACCCCTCCACTTT CASSEGRGLSPLHF
TRBJ2-5 TRBV28 few NA TGTGCCAGCAGGACCCGGGAGCAGACCCAGTACTTC CASRTREQTQYF
TRBJ1-1 TRBV20-1 many NA TGCAGTGCTAGAGACCCCATCACTGAAGCTTTCTTT CSARDPITEAFF
TRBJ2-7 TRBV28 few NA TGTGCCAGCAGTTTAACTACGGGGGCGGGTTACGAGCAGTACTTC CASSLTTGAGYEQYF
TRBJ2-7 TRBV21-1 few NA TGTGCCAGCAGCAAAGAAACTAGCGGGAGGGCCGAGGCTACTTGCGAGCAGTACTTC CASSKETSGRAEATCEQYF
TRBJ2-3 TRBV11-2 many NA TGTGCCACCAGGGAGACGCGTGGTAGGGATACGCAGTATTTT CATRETRGRDTQYF
TRBJ1-1 TRBV5-1 NA NA TGCGCCAGCAGCTTGGACGGGCCCGGCACTGAAGCTTTCTTT CASSLDGPGTEAFF